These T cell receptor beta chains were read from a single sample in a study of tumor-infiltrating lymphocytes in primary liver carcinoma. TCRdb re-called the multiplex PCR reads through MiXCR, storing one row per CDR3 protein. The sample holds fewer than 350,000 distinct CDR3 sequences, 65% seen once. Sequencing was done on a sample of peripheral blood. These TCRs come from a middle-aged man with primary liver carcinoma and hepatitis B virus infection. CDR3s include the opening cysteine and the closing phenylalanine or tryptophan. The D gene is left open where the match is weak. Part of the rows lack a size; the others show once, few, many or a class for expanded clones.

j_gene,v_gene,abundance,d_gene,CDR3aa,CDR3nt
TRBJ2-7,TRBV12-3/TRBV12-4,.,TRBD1,CVSQGAYKQYF,TGTGTCAGCCAGGGGGCCTACAAGCAGTACTTC
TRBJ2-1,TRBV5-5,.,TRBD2,CASSLASGNHNEQFF,TGTGCCAGCAGCTTGGCTAGCGGGAACCACAATGAGCAGTTCTTC
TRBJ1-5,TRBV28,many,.,CASRLTGSTQPQHF,TGTGCCAGCAGGCTCACAGGGTCGACTCAGCCCCAGCATTTT
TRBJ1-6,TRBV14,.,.,CASSQRTVYNSPLHF,TGTGCCAGCAGCCAGAGGACAGTCTATAATTCACCCCTCCACTTT
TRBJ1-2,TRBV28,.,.,CASSLVFPLPPGYTF,TGTGCCAGCAGTTTGGTGTTTCCTCTACCCCCTGGCTACACCTTC
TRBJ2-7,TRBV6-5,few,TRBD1,CASSPTGGFYEQYF,TGTGCCAGCAGTCCGACAGGGGGCTTTTACGAGCAGTACTTC
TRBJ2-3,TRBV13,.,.,CASNLRGTSTDTQYF,TGTGCCAGCAACCTTCGTGGGACTAGCACAGATACGCAGTATTTT
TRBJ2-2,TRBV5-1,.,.,CASSSQGNTGELSF,TGCGCCAGCAGCTCTCAGGGGAACACCGGGGAGCTGTCTTTT
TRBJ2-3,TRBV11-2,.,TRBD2,CASSLERLAGDTQYF,TGTGCCAGCAGCTTAGAGCGATTAGCGGGAGATACGCAGTATTTT
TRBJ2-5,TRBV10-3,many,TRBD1,CAISEQGTETQYF,TGTGCCATCAGCGAACAGGGGACGGAGACCCAGTACTTC
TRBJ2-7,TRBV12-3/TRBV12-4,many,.,CASSLGGTVDEQYF,TGTGCCAGCAGTTTAGGGGGCACGGTCGACGAGCAGTACTTC
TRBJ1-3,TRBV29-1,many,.,CSAWGGSGNTIYF,TGCAGCGCCTGGGGGGGTTCTGGAAACACCATATATTTT
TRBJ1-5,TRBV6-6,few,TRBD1,CASSSLPGQGGLGNQPQHF,TGTGCCAGCAGCTCCCTGCCGGGACAGGGGGGTTTGGGCAATCAGCCCCAGCATTTT
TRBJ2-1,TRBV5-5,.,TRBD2,CASSFTAGVSGNERFF,TGTGCCAGCAGCTTTACGGCGGGAGTAAGTGGAAATGAGCGGTTCTTC
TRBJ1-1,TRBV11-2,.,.,CAGSLEGPISAFF,TGTGCCGGCAGCTTAGAAGGCCCAATTTCGGCTTTTTTT
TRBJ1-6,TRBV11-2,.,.,CASSFPDNSPLHF,TGTGCCAGCAGCTTTCCGGATAATTCACCCCTCCACTTT
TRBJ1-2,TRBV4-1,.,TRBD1,CASSPVDRDFYGYTF,TGTGCCAGCAGCCCTGTTGACAGGGACTTCTATGGCTACACCTTC
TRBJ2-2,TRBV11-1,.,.,CASSSAAARSIGELFF,TGTGCCAGCAGCTCAGCGGCTGCAAGAAGCATCGGGGAGCTGTTTTTT
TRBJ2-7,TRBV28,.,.,CASSFLYEQYF,TGTGCCAGCAGTTTCTTATACGAGCAGTACTTC
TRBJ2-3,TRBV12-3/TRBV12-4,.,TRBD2,CACRLAGASVTDKQYF,TGTGCCTGCAGACTAGCGGGAGCGAGCGTCACAGATAAGCAGTATTTT
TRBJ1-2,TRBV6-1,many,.,CASSEGYGYTF,TGTGCCAGCAGTGAAGGCTATGGCTACACCTTC
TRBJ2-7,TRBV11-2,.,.,CASSLLLRTPYEQYF,TGTGCCAGCAGCCTCCTTTTACGGACTCCCTACGAGCAGTACTTC
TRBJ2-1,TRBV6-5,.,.,CASSYGTLLDNEQFF,TGTGCCAGCAGTTACGGGACCCTGCTTGATAACGAGCAGTTCTTC
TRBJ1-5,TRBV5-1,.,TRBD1,CASSFDRDQPQHF,TGCGCCAGCAGCTTCGACAGGGATCAGCCCCAGCATTTT
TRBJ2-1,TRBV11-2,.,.,CASSLLATPAGEHFF,TGTGCCAGCAGCTTATTAGCGACCCCGGCGGGTGAGCACTTCTTC
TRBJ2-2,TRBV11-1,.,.,CASSQGSGGLFF,TGTGCCAGCAGCCAGGGGTCCGGGGGGCTGTTCTTT
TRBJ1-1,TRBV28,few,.,CASSSSGAIEAFF,TGTGCCAGCAGTTCGTCAGGGGCAATTGAAGCTTTCTTT
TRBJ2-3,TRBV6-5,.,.,CASSYSGGTGTQYF,TGTGCCAGCAGTTACTCGGGAGGCACAGGTACGCAGTATTTT
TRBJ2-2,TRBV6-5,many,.,CASSYSLNSGELFF,TGTGCCAGCAGTTATAGCTTAAACTCCGGGGAGCTGTTTTTT
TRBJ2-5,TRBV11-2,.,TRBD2,CASSLNLKAGGQETQYF,TGTGCCAGCAGCTTAAATCTAAAGGCGGGAGGGCAAGAGACCCAATACTTC